These 21 T cell receptor beta chains share one sample of origin, sequenced in a study of blood T cell repertoires in COVID-19. The repertoire was sequenced with immunoSEQ multiplex PCR; TCRdb's copy has only in-frame clones and lacks some. The sample records approximately 290,000 clones, approximately 85% being singletons. The source material was PBMCs or T cells enriched from blood (not recorded which). These receptors all stem from a woman aged 30 to 39 who had recovered from COVID-19.

This clone is a singleton in its sample. The V gene is TRBV9, the J gene TRBJ1-2; a weak D match, TRBD1 (5 bases). V was cut by 6 bases and J by 2 bases, with 5 bases left in between. The CDR3 has 11 residues. Germline-derived CDR1 and CDR2 are SGDLS and YYNGEE. The CDR3 sequence is CASKGNYGYTF. In DNA form, the CDR3 reads TGTGCCAGCAAGGGGAACTATGGCTACACCTTC.

V is TRBV5-5 and J is TRBJ1-1; D is ambiguous. V lost 0 bases, J lost 2 bases, and 14 bases lay in between. This CDR3 is built from 16 residues. Germline assignment: CDR1 SGHKS and CDR2 YYEKEE (reference sequence). CDR3 DNA: TGTGCCAGCAGCTTGGGGGCCGGACTCCTTAACACTGAAGCTTTCTTT. Translating it yields CASSLGAGLLNTEAFF.

The chain is built from TRBV5-6 and TRBJ1-1, with no clear D. CDR1 SGHDT and CDR2 YYEEEE come from the germline V gene. The CDR3 totals 12 residues. The germline V and J ends were trimmed by 0 bases and 4 bases, with 4 bases remaining between them. CDR3 nucleotides: TGTGCCAGCAGCTTGGCGGTCACTGAAGCTTTCTTT. Amino acids: CASSLAVTEAFF.

The rearrangement joins TRBV12-3 or TRBV12-4 to TRBJ2-7; D call uncertain. Trimming cost V 8 bases and J 4 bases, with 12 bases left between them. This CDR3 spans 12 amino acids. CDR3 region: CASRQTTYEQYF. CDR3 nucleotides: TGTGCCAGCCGCCAGACAACTTACGAGCAGTACTTC.

The chain employs TRBV14 and TRBJ1-1; 7 nucleotides align to TRBD1. Germline CDR1 is SGHDN and CDR2 is FVKESK. V was clipped by 4 bases and J by 1 base; unmatched bases: 6. This CDR3 has 15 residues. CDR3 in amino acids: CASSPPGQTNTEAFF. CDR3 DNA: TGTGCCAGCAGCCCACCGGGACAGACGAACACTGAAGCTTTCTTT.

The V gene is TRBV6-4, the J gene TRBJ2-3; TRBD2 matches 9 bases. Unmatched junction bases numbered 4, after V lost 3 bases and J lost 3 bases. This CDR3 has 15 amino acids. Germline V gives CDR1 MRHNA, CDR2 SNTAGT. The CDR3 DNA reads as TGTGCCAGCAGTGAAGGCGGGAGGGAGACAGATACGCAGTATTTT. Its translation: CASSEGGRETDTQYF.

The chain is built from TRBV10-2 and TRBJ2-1, with 8 bases lining up with TRBD2. The CDR3 consists of 15 residues. Germline CDR1 and CDR2: WSHSY and SAAADI. V shed 7 bases, J shed 2 bases, and the junction held 7 bases outside the gene matches. Written as DNA, the CDR3 is TGCGCCAGCAATGGTGCGGGAGGCCCCTACAATGAGCAGTTCTTC. Translation gives CASNGAGGPYNEQFF.

V and J are TRBV18 and TRBJ1-2; D ambiguous. Trimming took off 0 bases at V and 4 bases at J, with 9 bases between the two ends. The germline gives CDR1 KGHSH, CDR2 LQKENI. This CDR3 has 14 residues. In nucleotides, the CDR3 is TGTGCCAGCTCACCACCGGCCCAAATCTATGGCTACACCTTC. This translates into CASSPPAQIYGYTF.

This rearrangement joins TRBV6-5 to TRBJ1-2; 8 bases align to TRBD1. This CDR3 contains 14 residues. The V and J ends lost 5 bases and 4 bases, in that order; junction bases with no gene match: 6. Per the germline V gene, CDR1 is MNHEY and CDR2 is SVGAGI. The CDR3 DNA reads TGTGCCAGCAGTCCCCAAGACAGGGGCTATGGCTACACCTTC. Its protein product is CASSPQDRGYGYTF.

This chain links TRBV10-3 with TRBJ2-1, with 7 bases lining up with TRBD2. The CDR3 spans 15 residues. The germline gives CDR1 ENHRY, CDR2 SYGVKD. Trimming at V came to 7 bases and at J to 3 bases, leaving 9 bases not matched to a gene. The CDR3 region is CAINGGAGDYNEQFF. CDR3 nucleotide sequence: TGTGCCATCAATGGTGGCGCGGGGGACTACAATGAGCAGTTCTTC.

For this clone: At one end, the junction sequence differs from germline, possibly due to a read error. The chain couples TRBV7-9 to TRBJ1-2; 10 nucleotides align to TRBD1. Germline values: CDR1 SEHNR, CDR2 FQNEAQ (reference sequence). The CDR3 contains 14 residues. The CDR3 DNA reads as TGTGCCACCAGCTCCGGGACAGGGGTCTTTGGCTACACCTTC. It specifies CATSSGTGVFGYTF.

V is TRBV20-1 and J is TRBJ2-5; unclear D gene. V was clipped by 5 bases and J by 7 bases, with 11 bases between them. The germline V gene encodes CDR1 DFQATT and CDR2 SNEGSKA (reference sequence). This CDR3 is 11 amino acids long. The CDR3 DNA reads TGCAGTGCTTCTGGTGGCGGGACCCAGTACTTC. Amino acids: CSASGGGTQYF.

This clone has just one count. The CDR3: CASSLGTGRNQPQHF. CDR3 in DNA: TGTGCCAGCAGTTTAGGTACAGGGCGCAATCAGCCCCAGCATTTT. This chain uses TRBV27 with TRBJ1-5, with a tentative D call TRBD1 (6 bases). Germline V CDR1 and CDR2: MNHEY, SMNVEV (reference sequence). The V end was cut by 2 bases, the J end by 2 bases, with 10 bases between. The CDR3 extends over 15 amino acids.

The chain couples TRBV4-1 to TRBJ1-1; the D gene is possibly TRBD1 (5 bases). The CDR3 totals 14 residues. V gave up 4 bases and J gave up 1 base, with 10 bases separating them. Germline V lookup: CDR1 MGHRA, CDR2 YSYEKL. Here the CDR3 reads CASSLKTANTEAFF. CDR3 coding DNA: TGCGCCAGCAGCCTAAAGACAGCGAACACTGAAGCTTTCTTT.

V and J are TRBV5-4 and TRBJ2-3, with 10 positions matching TRBD2. The junction had 4 bases not matched to a gene; V was cut back by 5 bases and J by 1 base. This CDR3 has 15 residues. Germline V gene lookup returns CDR1 SGHNT and CDR2 YYREEE (reference sequence). The CDR3 nucleotides read TGTGCCAGCAGTACCACTAGCGGGGGCACAGATACGCAGTATTTT. Translation: CASSTTSGGTDTQYF.

This chain connects TRBV29-1 to TRBJ1-3, with no clear D. CDR3 size: 12 residues. The germline V gene has CDR1 SQVTM and CDR2 ANQGSEA. Trimming removed 4 bases at V and 1 base at J, with 5 bases between. CDR3 region: CSVGESGNTIYF. The DNA of the CDR3 is TGCAGCGTTGGGGAGTCTGGAAACACCATATATTTT.

V and J are TRBV19 and TRBJ1-1; D call uncertain. This CDR3 is 13 amino acids long. Trimming shortened V by 6 bases and J by 4 bases, and 12 bases separated the two germline ends. Germline loops: CDR1 LNHDA, CDR2 SQIVND (reference sequence). In nucleotides, the CDR3 is TGTGCCAGTAGAGGAGGAGTAGGCACTGAAGCTTTCTTT. It specifies CASRGGVGTEAFF.

The chain employs TRBV14 and TRBJ2-1; TRBD2 matches at 9 bases. The CDR3 runs 17 residues. From germline, CDR1 is SGHDN and CDR2 FVKESK. After removal of 1 base from V and 0 bases from J, the junction contained 4 bases not matched to a gene. DNA of the CDR3: TGTGCCAGCAGCCAAGCCCTAGCGGGGTTCTCCTACAATGAGCAGTTCTTC. Its translation: CASSQALAGFSYNEQFF.

The CDR3 reads CASSLVVSVANTGELFF. In DNA form, the CDR3 reads TGTGCCAGCAGCTTAGTAGTAAGCGTCGCGAACACCGGGGAGCTGTTTTTT. This sequence joins TRBV11-2 and TRBJ2-2, with D uncertain. The CDR3 totals 17 residues. CDR1 SGHAT and CDR2 FQNNGV come from the germline V gene. The V end was cut by 1 base, the J end by 0 bases, with 12 bases between.

This chain uses TRBV19 with TRBJ1-2, with D tentatively TRBD1 (5 bases). CDR1 LNHDA and CDR2 SQIVND come from the germline V gene (reference sequence). The CDR3 has 13 residues. The germline V and J ends were trimmed by 3 bases and 3 bases, with 8 bases remaining between them. The CDR3: CASSIGQDYGYTF. As DNA, the CDR3 is TGTGCCAGTAGTATCGGACAAGACTATGGCTACACCTTC.

This chain connects TRBV30 to TRBJ1-3; D gene uncertain. From germline, CDR1 is GTSNPN and CDR2 SVGIG (reference sequence). The CDR3 is made up of 17 amino acids. Trimming pared 0 bases from V and 0 bases from J, leaving 15 bases between. CDR3 loop: CAWSVFPGGVSGNTIYF. CDR3 bases: TGTGCCTGGAGTGTATTCCCTGGCGGAGTCTCTGGAAACACCATATATTTT.